Presented here are 24 T cell receptor beta chains from one specimen sequenced in a study of cytomegalovirus exposure and HLA in healthy donors (dated by TCRdb to 2015 to 2018). The library was built by means of the immunoSEQ multiplex PCR assay. The multiplex PCR relied on a mix of 60 forward primers for TCR Vbeta segments and 13 reverse primers for TCR Jbeta segments. Sourced from immuneACCESS, this table was stored by TCRdb with only in-frame sequences that have V and J called. A share of the clones is absent; for the studies checked, an unresolved V gene accounts for under half, and the remainder has no known explanation. Across this sample there are around 120,000 clones, with 55% to 65% seen only once. The top ten clones comprise more than 8% of the sample. Specimen: PBMCs. Receptor source: a man aged 40-55 years in good health and CMV-seropositive.

The chain couples TRBV6-5 to TRBJ2-7; 7 nucleotides align to TRBD2. V lost 2 bases to trimming and J lost 1 base; unmatched junction nucleotides: 5. In germline, CDR1 is MNHEY, CDR2 SVGAGI. The CDR3 is 15 amino acids. The CDR3 nucleotides read TGTGCCAGCAGTTACGGGTTAGCGGGTTCCTACGAGCAGTACTTC. It encodes CASSYGLAGSYEQYF.

This chain uses TRBV19 with TRBJ1-5; TRBD1 matches 7 bases. CDR3 length equals 12 residues. V dropped 11 bases and J dropped 10; count of bases not matched to a gene: 11. The germline V gene has CDR1 LNHDA and CDR2 SQIVND (reference sequence). The CDR3 sequence: CAARGYRGPQHF. The CDR3, as DNA: TGTGCCGCCCGGGGGTACAGGGGCCCCCAGCATTTT.

This clone was seen just once. The chain employs TRBV4-2 and TRBJ1-2; D is possibly TRBD1 (5 bases). Trimming shortened V by 4 bases and J by 8 bases, and 17 bases separated the two germline ends. The germline V gene encodes CDR1 LGHNA and CDR2 YNFKEQ. This CDR3 spans 14 amino acids. CDR3 sequence (DNA): TGTGCCAGCAGCCCCCCAGGGCAGCTACAGGGCTACACCTTC. Translating gives CASSPPGQLQGYTF.

This clone was observed a handful of times. The chain has TRBV7-9 and TRBJ1-5, with unresolved D. Trimming removed 1 base from V and 0 bases from J, with 10 bases in between. This CDR3 is built from 16 residues. CDR1 is SEHNR, CDR2 FQNEAQ, per germline (reference sequence). The DNA for the CDR3 is TGTGCCAGCAGCTTAGACACGACTGTTAGCAATCAGCCCCAGCATTTT. As protein: CASSLDTTVSNQPQHF.

This clone was seen a single time. This chain connects TRBV5-6 to TRBJ2-1; D may be TRBD2 (5 bases). The germline V gene encodes CDR1 SGHDT and CDR2 YYEEEE. This CDR3 has 15 amino acids. The V gene lost 0 bases and the J gene lost 9 bases, with 16 bases spanning the gap. Here the CDR3 DNA reads TGTGCCAGCAGCTTGGTTGGAAACCGGGCGGGTGAGCAGTTCTTC. Protein: CASSLVGNRAGEQFF.

The chain has TRBV7-2 and TRBJ1-1, with D tentatively TRBD1 (6 bases). CDR3 length: 14 residues. Germline V gene data show CDR1 as SGHTA and CDR2 as FQGNSA. V lost 5 bases to trimming and J lost 6 bases, with 16 bases between them. In nucleotides, the CDR3 is TGTGCCAGCAGCCTTACAGGGTTCATGGCTGAAGCTTTCTTT. Translation gives CASSLTGFMAEAFF.

The V call is TRBV19, the J call TRBJ1-5, with 7 bases identical to TRBD1. V was clipped by 10 bases and J by 3 bases; unmatched bases: 6. Per germline, CDR1 LNHDA and CDR2 SQIVND (reference sequence). CDR3 length: 13 amino acids. The CDR3 spells CATTGTDNQPQHF. The CDR3 nucleotides read TGTGCCACGACCGGGACAGACAATCAGCCCCAGCATTTT.

The CDR3 reads CASSYRGGVLTDTQYF. As DNA, the CDR3 is TGTGCCAGCAGTTACCGCGGGGGTGTTCTCACAGATACGCAGTATTTT. This chain links TRBV6-5 with TRBJ2-3, with 7 bases matching TRBD2. CDR3 size: 16 residues. V trimming: 2 bases; J trimming: 2 bases; junction bases outside the gene matches: 7. The germline V gene has CDR1 MNHEY and CDR2 SVGAGI.

This chain links TRBV30 with TRBJ2-5; 15 bases are a match to TRBD2. The V gene end was trimmed by 6 bases and the J gene end by 5 bases; junction bases not matched to a gene: 7. This CDR3 is built from 15 residues. Germline V gene data show CDR1 as GTSNPN and CDR2 as SVGIG (reference sequence). This CDR3 is CACSSGTSGRETQYF. CDR3 coding DNA: TGTGCCTGTAGCTCCGGGACTAGCGGGAGGGAGACCCAGTACTTC. Filled out from reference TRBV30 and TRBJ2-5, the complete variable domain reads SQTIHQWPATLVQPVGSPLSLECTVEGTSNPNLYWYRQAAGRGLQLLFYSVGIGQISSEVPQNLSASRPQDRQFILSSKKLLLSDSGFYLCACSSGTSGRETQYFGPGTRLLVL.

This clone came up a few times. This chain connects TRBV7-3 to TRBJ2-1; unclear D gene. Germline V gene sequence: CDR1 SGHTA, CDR2 FQGTGA. Trimming removed 8 bases at V and 6 bases at J, with 8 bases between. The CDR3 has 11 amino acids. DNA for the CDR3: TGTGCCAGCGGGCAGTTCAATGAGCAGTTCTTC. Its protein is CASGQFNEQFF.

The J gene is TRBJ1-2, the V gene TRBV7-8, with 7 positions matching TRBD1. The CDR3 is 13 amino acids. Germline V gene sequence: CDR1 SGHVS, CDR2 FQNEAQ. With 1 base clipped from V and 5 bases from J, the junction kept 1 base outside the gene matches. The CDR3 DNA sequence: TGTGCCAGCAGCTTAGTACAGGGGTATGGCTACACCTTC. It yields the protein CASSLVQGYGYTF. Complete variable domain (other parts from reference TRBV7-8 and TRBJ1-2): GAGVSQSPRYKVAKRGQDVALRCDPISGHVSLFWYQQALGQGPEFLTYFQNEAQLDKSGLPSDRFFAERPEGSVSTLKIQRTQQEDSAVYLCASSLVQGYGYTFGSGTRLTVV.

The chain combines TRBV7-9 with TRBJ2-7, with TRBD2 identical over 12 bases. The CDR3 consists of 15 residues. V lost 5 bases and J lost 3; bases outside the gene matches: 5. The germline CDR1 and CDR2 sequences are SEHNR and FQNEAQ (reference sequence). This chain's CDR3 is CASSPRLAGVYEQYF. CDR3 nucleotide sequence: TGTGCCAGCAGCCCAAGACTAGCGGGAGTCTACGAGCAGTACTTC.

The chain recombines TRBV18 with TRBJ2-7, with 13 bases identical to TRBD2. CDR3 length equals 19 residues. The trim removed 2 bases at V and 0 bases at J, leaving 10 bases unmatched. The germline gives CDR1 KGHSH, CDR2 LQKENI. The CDR3 sequence: CASSPRQQGTSGNSYEQYF. The CDR3, as DNA: TGTGCCAGCTCACCAAGGCAGCAGGGGACTAGCGGGAACTCCTACGAGCAGTACTTC.

The CDR3 sequence: CASSLEQFSYGYTF. CDR3 coding DNA: TGCGCCAGCAGCTTGGAACAGTTCTCCTATGGCTACACCTTC. This chain links TRBV5-1 with TRBJ1-2; D unresolved. Trimming cost V 0 bases and J 4 bases, with 10 bases left between them. Per germline, CDR1 SGHRS and CDR2 YFSETQ. The CDR3 length is 14 residues.

In this sample, this clone turned up once. The chain combines TRBV4-2 with TRBJ2-5, with 15 bases aligning to TRBD2. The V segment lost 4 bases and the J segment 5 bases; nucleotides outside the gene matches: 8. There are 17 residues in the CDR3. Germline assignment: CDR1 LGHNA and CDR2 YNFKEQ. The CDR3 reads CASSPRTSGGAGETQYF. DNA of the CDR3: TGTGCCAGCAGCCCCCGGACTAGCGGGGGGGCCGGCGAGACCCAGTACTTC.

This chain uses TRBV5-8 with TRBJ1-3, with a tentative D call TRBD1 (6 bases). Trimming took 4 bases from V and 2 from J, leaving 10 bases between them. The CDR3 runs to 14 residues. Germline CDR1 and CDR2: SGHTS and YDEGEE. The CDR3 region has the DNA TGTGCCAGCAGCCAACAGGGAGCTGGAAACACCATATATTTT. Protein product: CASSQQGAGNTIYF.

V gene TRBV4-1 combines with J gene TRBJ1-2; the match to TRBD1 covers 9 bases. The germline gives CDR1 MGHRA, CDR2 YSYEKL. The CDR3 covers 16 residues. With V trimmed by 3 bases and J by 2 bases, 7 bases remained unmatched. CDR3: CASSQQPGQGNYGYTF. The CDR3, as DNA: TGCGCCAGCAGCCAGCAACCCGGACAGGGGAACTATGGCTACACCTTC.

The chain combines TRBV6-6 with TRBJ2-3; 10 nucleotides line up with TRBD2. Germline V gene sequence: CDR1 MNHNY, CDR2 SVGAGI (reference sequence). Unmatched junction bases numbered 5, after V lost 8 bases and J lost 6 bases. The CDR3 is made up of 13 amino acids. CDR3 amino acids: CASGLAGEDTQYF. CDR3 nucleotides: TGTGCCAGCGGTCTAGCGGGGGAGGATACGCAGTATTTT.

The chain joins TRBV28 to TRBJ2-5; 10 bases are a match to TRBD2. Looked up from germline, CDR1 is MDHEN and CDR2 is SYDVKM. The length of the CDR3 is 14 residues. Unmatched junction bases numbered 5, after V lost 5 bases and J lost 5 bases. The chain's CDR3 is CASSRLSGRETQYF. The CDR3 bases are TGTGCCAGCAGTCGACTTAGCGGGAGGGAGACCCAGTACTTC.

This clone was detected only a few times. This chain uses TRBV11-2 with TRBJ2-2; the D is unclear. The CDR3 extends over 12 amino acids. Germline-derived CDR1 and CDR2 are SGHAT and FQNNGV. Trimming shortened V by 3 bases and J by 6 bases, and 5 bases separated the two germline ends. The CDR3 DNA reads as TGTGCCAGCAGCTTCCCCGCCGGGGAGCTGTTTTTT. Its protein is CASSFPAGELFF.

The chain is built from TRBV7-9 and TRBJ1-1, with 7 bases that match TRBD1. J lost 3 bases, V lost 6 bases, and 7 bases had no gene match. The germline V gene has CDR1 SEHNR and CDR2 FQNEAQ (reference sequence). The CDR3 extends over 14 amino acids. CDR3 in amino acids: CASRWTGGDTEAFF. The CDR3 region has the DNA TGTGCCAGCAGATGGACAGGCGGCGACACTGAAGCTTTCTTT.

The V and J genes are TRBV10-3 and TRBJ2-7; D gene uncertain. The V gene lost 4 bases and the J gene lost 1 base, with 5 bases spanning the gap. CDR1 ENHRY and CDR2 SYGVKD come from the germline V gene. The CDR3 is 12 residues long. The CDR3 coding sequence is TGTGCCATCAGTGCGCAGTCCTACGAGCAGTACTTC. Protein: CAISAQSYEQYF.

This clone was detected only a few times. V is TRBV28 and J is TRBJ2-3, with TRBD1 matching over 7 bases. V dropped 11 bases and J dropped 0; count of bases not matched to a gene: 11. Germline CDR1 reads MDHEN; CDR2 reads SYDVKM. The CDR3 totals 15 residues. CDR3 bases: TGTGCCGCGGAACCAGGGGGAGTTAGCACAGATACGCAGTATTTT. Protein sequence: CAAEPGGVSTDTQYF.

The count of this clone is one. The chain is built from TRBV6-5 and TRBJ1-4; 8 bases agree with TRBD1. The CDR3 totals 15 residues. Trimming cost V 2 bases and J 4 bases; bases outside gene matches: 3. CDR1 MNHEY and CDR2 SVGAGI come from the germline V gene. CDR3 residues: CASSYLGQGNEKLFF. The CDR3 bases are TGTGCCAGCAGTTACCTAGGACAGGGTAATGAAAAACTGTTTTTT.